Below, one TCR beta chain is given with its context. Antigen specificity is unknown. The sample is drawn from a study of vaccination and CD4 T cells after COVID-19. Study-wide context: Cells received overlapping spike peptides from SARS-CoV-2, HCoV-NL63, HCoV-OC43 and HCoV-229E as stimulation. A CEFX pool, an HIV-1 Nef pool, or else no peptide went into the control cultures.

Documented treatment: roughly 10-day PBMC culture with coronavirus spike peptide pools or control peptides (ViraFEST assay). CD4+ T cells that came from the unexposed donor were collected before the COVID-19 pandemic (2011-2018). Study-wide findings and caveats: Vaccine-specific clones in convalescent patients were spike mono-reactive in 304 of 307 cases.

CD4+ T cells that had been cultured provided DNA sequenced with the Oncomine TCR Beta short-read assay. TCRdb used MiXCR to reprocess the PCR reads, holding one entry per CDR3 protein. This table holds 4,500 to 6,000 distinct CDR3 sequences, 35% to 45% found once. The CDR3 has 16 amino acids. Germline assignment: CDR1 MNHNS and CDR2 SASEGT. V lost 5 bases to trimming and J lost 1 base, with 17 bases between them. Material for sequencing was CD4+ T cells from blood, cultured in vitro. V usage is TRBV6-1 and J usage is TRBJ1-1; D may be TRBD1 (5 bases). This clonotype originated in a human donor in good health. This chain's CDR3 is CASSKLSRDANTEAFF. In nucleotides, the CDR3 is TGTGCCAGCAGTAAACTATCACGGGACGCGAACACTGAAGCTTTCTTT.